This passage covers 15 T cell receptor beta chains from one sample sequenced in a study of T cell repertoires in cytomegalovirus infection. TCRdb ran MiXCR on the reads and lists one entry per CDR3 protein. Of 650,000 to 850,000 distinct CDR3 sequences listed, just under 30% are singletons. Their antigen targets remain unknown. The sequencing here drew on cultured CD8+ T cells from PBMCs, taken from culture after CMV antigen stimulation. All receptors derive from a human donor in good health (CMV status not recorded). Some clones in this sample may be carry-over from other donors' samples.

This clonotype has more than one count but fewer than ten. The genes are TRBV19 and TRBJ2-5; D is possibly TRBD1 (5 bases). V dropped 3 bases and J dropped 0 bases, with 32 bases sitting between them. Germline V gene sequence: CDR1 LNHDA, CDR2 SQIVND (reference sequence). The CDR3 extends over 22 amino acids. CDR3 nucleotides: TGTGCCAGTAGTATGGGCACACTCGTGAAAACAATGGGGCCTATTGACCAAGAGACCCAGTACTTC. Protein product: CASSMGTLVKTMGPIDQETQYF.

This clonotype came up a few times. Here the CDR3 reads CASIAGWADTQYF. The DNA for the CDR3 is TGTGCCAGCATCGCGGGATGGGCAGATACGCAGTATTTT. This sequence joins TRBV12-3 or TRBV12-4 and TRBJ2-3, with D tentatively TRBD2 (6 bases). The CDR3 spans 13 residues. V lost 7 bases, J lost 4 bases, and 12 bases lay in between.

The table lists this clonotype with many counts. The chain couples TRBV12-3 or TRBV12-4 to TRBJ2-2; 7 bases are a match to TRBD2. J lost 0 bases, V lost 10 bases, and 5 bases had no gene match. This CDR3 contains 14 residues. The CDR3 nucleotides are TGTGCCACCCCCGGACTAGCGAACACCGGGGAGCTGTTTTTT. Its protein product is CATPGLANTGELFF.

This chain uses TRBV27 with TRBJ1-2; TRBD1 matches 7 bases. The CDR3 sequence is 13 residues long. V lost 6 bases, J lost 8 bases, and 9 bases stayed unmatched. Germline CDR1 and CDR2: MNHEY and SMNVEV (reference sequence). The CDR3 sequence: CASSTGVGRGYTF. As DNA, the CDR3 is TGTGCCAGCAGCACAGGGGTAGGGCGAGGCTACACCTTC.

This clonotype was counted between two and nine times. V and J are TRBV28 and TRBJ1-2; D uncertain. V shed 2 bases and J shed 4 bases, with 8 bases lying between them. Per the germline V gene, CDR1 is MDHEN and CDR2 is SYDVKM. The CDR3 has 13 amino acids. The chain's CDR3 is CASSLPSIYGYTF. The CDR3 DNA reads as TGTGCCAGCAGTTTACCTTCCATCTATGGCTACACCTTC.

This clonotype was seen more than once but under ten times. This rearrangement joins TRBV4-1 to TRBJ1-2, with 9 bases matching TRBD1. Germline CDR1 is MGHRA and CDR2 is YSYEKL. The junction had 10 bases not matched to a gene; V was cut back by 5 bases and J by 3 bases. This CDR3 has 16 amino acids. CDR3 amino acids: CASSGRDREHHYGYTF. The CDR3 nucleotides read TGCGCCAGCAGCGGCCGGGACAGGGAACATCACTATGGCTACACCTTC.

J is TRBJ1-6 and V is TRBV4-1; TRBD1 agrees at 7 bases. Germline loops: CDR1 MGHRA, CDR2 YSYEKL. V shed 5 bases, J shed 7 bases, and the junction held 11 bases outside the gene matches. There are 16 residues in the CDR3. The CDR3 DNA reads TGCGCCAGCAGCTCTGGGAACAGGGGTCTAAATTCACCCCTCCACTTT. The encoded protein is CASSSGNRGLNSPLHF.

In its sample, this clonotype was seen a few times. The chain joins TRBV4-2 to TRBJ2-1, with D possibly matching TRBD2 (5 bases). The CDR3 is made up of 16 amino acids. Germline V gene sequence: CDR1 LGHNA, CDR2 YNFKEQ. Trimming left V 6 bases short and J 0 bases short, with 15 bases between. DNA for the CDR3: TGTGCCAGCAGTTACCCGGAGACTAACTCCTACAATGAGCAGTTCTTC. This codes for CASSYPETNSYNEQFF.

This clonotype was recorded once. The genes are TRBV14 and TRBJ2-7; no clear D gene. Germline CDR1 SGHDN, CDR2 FVKESK. The CDR3 is made up of 15 amino acids. Between the trimmed V and J ends, which lost 0 bases and 4 bases, there was a span of 13 bases. The CDR3 here is CASSQERASEYEQYF. CDR3 coding DNA: TGTGCCAGCAGCCAAGAAAGGGCTTCGGAATACGAGCAGTACTTC.

This clonotype was observed a handful of times. The V gene is TRBV6-2 or TRBV6-3, the J gene TRBJ2-7, with D perhaps TRBD2 (5 bases). CDR1 is MNHEY and CDR2 is SVGEGT in the germline V gene. V lost 0 bases and J lost 5, with 5 bases in between. This CDR3 has 12 residues. CDR3 bases: TGTGCCAGCAGTTACTCTAGCGACGAGCAGTACGTC. Translation: CASSYSSDEQYV.

The genes are TRBV28 and TRBJ2-7; D is undetermined. Per the germline V gene, CDR1 is MDHEN and CDR2 is SYDVKM. The V and J ends lost 6 bases and 5 bases respectively, with 8 bases between them. The CDR3 is 11 amino acids. Written as DNA, the CDR3 is TGTGCCAGCAGGGATTTTAACGAGCAGTACGTC. Its translation is CASRDFNEQYV.

A few counts support this clonotype. This rearrangement joins TRBV27 to TRBJ2-3; the match to TRBD2 covers 13 bases. CDR3 length equals 15 residues. Trimming cost V 5 bases and J 6 bases; bases outside gene matches: 5. In germline, CDR1 is MNHEY, CDR2 SMNVEV (reference sequence). CDR3: CASSPGTSGEDTQYF. The CDR3 DNA is TGTGCCAGCAGTCCCGGGACTAGCGGGGAGGATACGCAGTATTTT.

The CDR3 loop is CASSDPAASSYEQYV. CDR3 in DNA: TGTGCCAGCAGTGACCCCGCGGCCAGCTCCTACGAGCAGTACGTC. The V and J genes are TRBV2 and TRBJ2-7; D remains unclear. CDR1 is SNHLY, CDR2 FYNNEI, per germline. This CDR3 is built from 15 residues. V lost 3 bases and J 0 bases, leaving 12 bases between the germline ends.

This clonotype was found a few times. This chain's CDR3 is CASSKGFAYEQYF. CDR3 coding DNA: TGTGCCAGCAGCAAGGGGTTCGCCTACGAGCAGTACTTC. This rearrangement joins TRBV6-5 to TRBJ2-7; D possibly corresponds to TRBD1 (5 bases). V gave up 6 bases and J gave up 2 bases, with 11 bases separating them. The CDR3 is 13 amino acids. Germline values: CDR1 MNHEY, CDR2 SVGAGI.

V is TRBV7-2 and J is TRBJ2-7; 9 bases match TRBD1. Trimming cost V 7 bases and J 5 bases; bases outside gene matches: 15. The CDR3 is made up of 16 amino acids. Germline V gives CDR1 SGHTA, CDR2 FQGNSA. CDR3 nucleotides: TGTGCCAGCAACCCCGGCCCCCGGGACAGGGATCACGAGCAGTACGTC. As protein: CASNPGPRDRDHEQYV.